A selection of T cell receptor beta chains follows, all from one sample in a study of OX40 agonist ivuxolimab in advanced cancers. Repertoires were generated with immunoSEQ multiplex PCR, while TCRdb's copy carries only in-frame clones and drops some. The data show about 42,000 clones, 75% to 90% seen once. The sequencing used CD4+ or CD8+ T cells sorted from blood, collected in a trial of the OX40 agonist ivuxolimab. The receptors come from an adult with an advanced solid tumor such as melanoma, head and neck, liver or kidney cancer. CDR3s include the opening cysteine and the closing phenylalanine or tryptophan. The D gene is left open where the match is weak. The size of a clone is reported for some rows only, either as once, few or many, or as a class for expanded clones.

>TRBJ1-2|NA|TRBD1|TRBV27
CASSFWTGEANYGYTF
TGTGCCAGCAGTTTTTGGACAGGGGAGGCTAACTATGGCTACACCTTC
>TRBJ1-1|NA|NA|TRBV11-2
CASSLVGRNTEAFF
TGTGCCAGCAGCTTAGTCGGCAGAAACACTGAAGCTTTCTTT
>TRBJ2-5|NA|NA|TRBV6-5
CASSDGQWGETQYF
TGTGCCAGCAGTGACGGGCAGTGGGGTGAGACCCAGTACTTC
>TRBJ1-2|NA|NA|TRBV28
CASSLFSAGVYNYGYTF
TGTGCCAGCAGTTTATTCTCGGCAGGGGTTTACAACTATGGCTACACCTTC
>TRBJ2-1|NA|NA|TRBV7-9
CASSPPLANEQFF
TGTGCCAGCAGCCCTCCCCTGGCGAATGAGCAGTTCTTC
>TRBJ2-7|NA|TRBD1|TRBV15
CATSRGTGYSYEQYF
TGTGCCACCAGCAGAGGGACAGGGTATTCCTACGAGCAGTACTTC
>TRBJ2-1|NA|TRBD2|TRBV7-9
CASSLTSGHSYNEQFF
TGTGCCAGCAGCTTGACTAGCGGGCACTCCTACAATGAGCAGTTCTTC
>TRBJ2-1|few|NA|TRBV27
CASSPQGYNEQFF
TGTGCCAGCAGCCCCCAAGGATACAATGAGCAGTTCTTC
>TRBJ2-7|NA|TRBD1|TRBV7-8
CATTGQGYEQYF
TGTGCCACCACAGGACAGGGCTACGAGCAGTACTTC
>TRBJ2-7|NA|NA|TRBV7-2
CASSPGPIGPEQYF
TGTGCCAGCAGCCCGGGGCCCATAGGTCCCGAGCAGTACTTC
>TRBJ2-7|NA|NA|TRBV7-9
CASSFFPSAYEQYF
TGTGCCAGCAGCTTTTTCCCCTCCGCCTACGAGCAGTACTTC
>TRBJ1-2|NA|NA|TRBV12-5
CASGPPDRLRGYTF
TGTGCTAGTGGACCCCCAGACAGGTTACGTGGCTACACCTTC
>TRBJ2-3|NA|NA|TRBV2
CASMDGAFTDTQYF
TGTGCCAGCATGGACGGCGCTTTCACAGATACGCAGTATTTT
>TRBJ2-5|NA|NA|TRBV9
CASSVGDRETQYF
TGTGCCAGCAGCGTAGGGGATAGGGAGACCCAGTACTTC
>TRBJ2-3|NA|TRBD2|TRBV11-2
CASSLELAGGQDTQYF
TGTGCCAGCAGCTTAGAGCTAGCGGGAGGGCAAGATACGCAGTATTTT
>TRBJ2-7|NA|NA|TRBV29-1
CSVRTASYEQYF
TGCAGCGTGCGGACAGCATCCTACGAGCAGTACTTC
>TRBJ2-7|NA|NA|TRBV7-2
CASSLGLVGEQYF
TGTGCCAGCAGCTTAGGTCTAGTAGGTGAGCAGTACTTC
>TRBJ1-1|NA|NA|TRBV13
CASSYRVVYSEAFF
TGTGCCAGCAGCTACAGGGTTGTCTACTCTGAAGCTTTCTTT
>TRBJ2-1|NA|TRBD2|TRBV19
CASRTPGGEFF
TGTGCCAGCAGGACCCCGGGAGGAGAGTTCTTC
>TRBJ1-1|NA|NA|TRBV11-2
CASSPATNTEAFF
TGTGCCAGCAGTCCGGCAACGAACACTGAAGCTTTCTTT
>TRBJ2-1|NA|NA|TRBV7-9
CASSPSESSYNEQFF
TGTGCCAGCAGCCCTAGCGAGTCATCCTACAATGAGCAGTTCTTC
>TRBJ1-1|once|NA|TRBV27
CASSLRGVSRTNTEAFF
TGTGCCAGCAGTTTACGCGGGGTCTCCAGAACGAACACTGAAGCTTTCTTT
>TRBJ1-1|once|NA|TRBV18
CASSPRGRSTEAFF
TGTGCCAGCTCACCCCGGGGGCGAAGCACTGAAGCTTTCTTT
>TRBJ2-6|NA|TRBD1|TRBV13
CASSSPGQGGMPGANVLTF
TGTGCCAGCAGCTCACCGGGACAGGGAGGCATGCCTGGGGCCAACGTCCTGACTTTC
>TRBJ1-2|few|NA|TRBV2
CASSTDPYGYTF
TGTGCCAGCAGTACAGACCCTTATGGCTACACCTTC
>TRBJ1-3|NA|NA|TRBV7-9
CASSLGGNTIYF
TGTGCCAGCAGCTTAGGGGGAAACACCATATATTTT
>TRBJ2-7|NA|TRBD1|TRBV27
CASSPRTGGYEQYF
TGTGCCAGCAGTCCACGGACAGGGGGTTACGAGCAGTACTTC
>TRBJ1-3|NA|NA|TRBV27
CASSPLGYSGNTIYF
TGTGCCAGCAGTCCGCTGGGATACTCTGGAAACACCATATATTTT
>TRBJ2-7|NA|TRBD2|TRBV27
CASSSLAGGLSYEQYF
TGTGCCAGCAGTTCCCTAGCGGGAGGCCTCTCCTACGAGCAGTACTTC
>TRBJ1-1|NA|TRBD1|TRBV30
CAWSVPQGAVWAFF
TGTGCCTGGAGTGTACCGCAGGGGGCCGTTTGGGCTTTCTTT
>TRBJ2-5|NA|TRBD1|TRBV5-1
CASSSRDSQETQYF
TGCGCCAGCAGCTCACGGGACAGCCAAGAGACCCAGTACTTC
>TRBJ2-7|NA|NA|TRBV30
CAWNLLSYEQYF
TGTGCCTGGAACCTCCTTTCCTACGAGCAGTACTTC
>TRBJ2-2|few|NA|TRBV27
CASSLRASRTGELFF
TGTGCCAGCAGTTTAAGGGCTAGTCGTACCGGGGAGCTGTTTTTT
>TRBJ1-3|NA|TRBD1|TRBV27
CASSLTGTGGNTIYF
TGTGCCAGCAGTTTAACAGGGACAGGAGGAAACACCATATATTTT
>TRBJ2-5|NA|NA|TRBV4-1
CASSHRHPRETQYF
TGCGCCAGCAGCCACCGACACCCAAGAGAGACCCAGTACTTC
>TRBJ1-5|NA|NA|TRBV4-1
CASSLLDLDNQPQHF
TGCGCCAGCAGCCTTCTCGACCTGGATAATCAGCCCCAGCATTTT
>TRBJ2-5|NA|TRBD2|TRBV4-3
CASSQEGGGPREETQYF
TGCGCCAGCAGCCAAGAGGGGGGGGGACCCCGGGAGGAGACCCAGTACTTC
>TRBJ2-7|NA|NA|TRBV5-1
CASSFLSGVFDEQYF
TGCGCCAGCAGCTTTCTATCAGGGGTATTCGACGAGCAGTACTTC
>TRBJ2-3|NA|NA|TRBV6-1
CATEITQYF
TGTGCCACCGAAATTACGCAGTATTTT
>TRBJ2-6|NA|NA|TRBV10-2
CASSDGGFSGANVLTF
TGCGCCAGCAGTGACGGGGGCTTCTCTGGGGCCAACGTCCTGACTTTC
>TRBJ2-3|NA|TRBD2|TRBV5-4
CASSPTLAGATDTQYF
TGTGCCAGCAGCCCAACACTAGCGGGGGCCACAGATACGCAGTATTTT